In this sample, the clone carrying this TCR beta chain turned up a few times. Its antigen is unidentified. The data derive from a study of molecular identifiers for immune sequencing clone quantification. Study conclusions and caveats: Over 99% of effector molecules, yet under 1% of naive-cell molecules, were held by clones above 20 RNA copies. One cell's worth of spiked Jurkat TCR RNA was reportedly detectable among 1 million or so naive cells.

Naive CD8 T cells were sorted, and the gate applied was CD8+CD4-CCR7+CD45RA+. Bulk TCR libraries were made with methods that had been previously described and with listed TCR primers. TCRdb reprocessed the PCR reads via MiXCR and lists one record per CDR3 protein. The sample lists under 350,000 distinct CDR3 sequences, under 25% occurring once. The V and J ends lost 3 bases and 7 bases, in that order; junction bases with no gene match: 7. CDR1 is SGHDT and CDR2 is YYEEEE in the germline V gene. This CDR3 is built from 14 residues. Sequences were obtained from naive CD8+ T cells from blood, with Jurkat cell RNA spiked in. The subset: FACS-sorted CD8+CD4-CCR7+CD45RA+ naive T cells. The chain joins TRBV5-6 to TRBJ2-7, with 10 bases that match TRBD1. The receptor was derived from a human donor in good health. Some libraries in this study had Jurkat cell RNA spiked in. The CDR3 here is CASSWGQGLEEQYF. Here the CDR3 DNA reads TGTGCCAGCAGCTGGGGACAGGGGCTTGAAGAGCAGTACTTC.